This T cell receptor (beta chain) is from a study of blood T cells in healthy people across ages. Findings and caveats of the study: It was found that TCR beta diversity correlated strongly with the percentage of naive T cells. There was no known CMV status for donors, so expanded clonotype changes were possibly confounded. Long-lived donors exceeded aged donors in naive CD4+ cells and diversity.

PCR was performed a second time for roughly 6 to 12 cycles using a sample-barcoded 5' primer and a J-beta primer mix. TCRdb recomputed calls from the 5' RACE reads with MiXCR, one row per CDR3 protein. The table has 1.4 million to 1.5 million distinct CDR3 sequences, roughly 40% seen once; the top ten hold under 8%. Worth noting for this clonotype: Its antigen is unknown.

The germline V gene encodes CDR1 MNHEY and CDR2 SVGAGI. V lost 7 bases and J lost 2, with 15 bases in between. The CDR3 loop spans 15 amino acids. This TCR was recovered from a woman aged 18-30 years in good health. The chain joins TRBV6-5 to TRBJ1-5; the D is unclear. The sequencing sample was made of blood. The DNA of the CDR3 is TGTGCCAGCAACCCACGGCCCCGCGGCAATCAGCCCCAGCATTTT. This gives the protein CASNPRPRGNQPQHF.